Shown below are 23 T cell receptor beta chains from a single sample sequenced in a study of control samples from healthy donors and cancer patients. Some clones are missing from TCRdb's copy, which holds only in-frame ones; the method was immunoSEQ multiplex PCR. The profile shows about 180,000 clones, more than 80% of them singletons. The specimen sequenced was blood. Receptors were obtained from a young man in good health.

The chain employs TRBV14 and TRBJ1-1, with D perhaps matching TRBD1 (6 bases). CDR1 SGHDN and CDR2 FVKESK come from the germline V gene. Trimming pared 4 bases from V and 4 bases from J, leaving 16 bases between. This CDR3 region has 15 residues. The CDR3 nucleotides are TGTGCCAGCAGCCTTCCAAGACAGGTGGTCACTGAAGCTTTCTTT. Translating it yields CASSLPRQVVTEAFF.

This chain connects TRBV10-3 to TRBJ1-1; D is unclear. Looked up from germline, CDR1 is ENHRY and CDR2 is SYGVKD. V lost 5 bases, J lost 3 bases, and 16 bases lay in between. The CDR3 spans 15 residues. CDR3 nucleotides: TGTGCCATCAGTAGGAATCTGCAGATGGACACTGAAGCTTTCTTT. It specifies CAISRNLQMDTEAFF.

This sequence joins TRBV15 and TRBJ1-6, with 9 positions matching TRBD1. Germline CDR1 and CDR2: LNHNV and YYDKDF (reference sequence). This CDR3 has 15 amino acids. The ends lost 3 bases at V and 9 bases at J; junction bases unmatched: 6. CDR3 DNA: TGTGCCACCAGCAGGACGGGACAGGGTGGTTCACCCCTCCACTTT. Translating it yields CATSRTGQGGSPLHF.

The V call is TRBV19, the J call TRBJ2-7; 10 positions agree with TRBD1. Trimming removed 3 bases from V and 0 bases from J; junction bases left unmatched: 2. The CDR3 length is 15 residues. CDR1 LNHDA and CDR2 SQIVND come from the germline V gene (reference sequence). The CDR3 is CASSMGQGYSYEQYF. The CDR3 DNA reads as TGTGCCAGTAGTATGGGACAGGGGTACTCCTACGAGCAGTACTTC.

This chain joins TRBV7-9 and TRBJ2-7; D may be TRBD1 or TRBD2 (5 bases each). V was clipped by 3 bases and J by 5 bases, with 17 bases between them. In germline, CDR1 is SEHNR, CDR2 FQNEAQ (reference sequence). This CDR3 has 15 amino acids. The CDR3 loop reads CASSFSGTPLNEQYF. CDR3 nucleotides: TGTGCCAGCAGCTTTTCCGGGACCCCATTAAACGAGCAGTACTTC.

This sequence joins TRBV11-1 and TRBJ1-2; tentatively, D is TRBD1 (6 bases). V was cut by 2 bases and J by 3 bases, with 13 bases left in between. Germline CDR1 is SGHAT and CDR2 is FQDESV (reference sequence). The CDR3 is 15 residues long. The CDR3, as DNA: TGTGCCAGCAGCTTAAGGCAGGGGAGACACTATGGCTACACCTTC. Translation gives CASSLRQGRHYGYTF.

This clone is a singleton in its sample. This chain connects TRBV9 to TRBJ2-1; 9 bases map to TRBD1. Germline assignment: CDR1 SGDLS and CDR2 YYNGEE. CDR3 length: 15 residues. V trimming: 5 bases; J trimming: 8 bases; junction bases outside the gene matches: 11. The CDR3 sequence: CASSTGDRDSDEQFF. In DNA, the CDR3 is TGTGCCAGCAGTACAGGGGACAGGGATTCCGATGAGCAGTTCTTC.

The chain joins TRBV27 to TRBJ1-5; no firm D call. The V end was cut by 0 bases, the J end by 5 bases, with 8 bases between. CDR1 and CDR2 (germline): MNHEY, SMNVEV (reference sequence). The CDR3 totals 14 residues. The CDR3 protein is CASSLSPAYQPQHF. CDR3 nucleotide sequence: TGTGCCAGCAGTTTATCACCAGCCTATCAGCCCCAGCATTTT.

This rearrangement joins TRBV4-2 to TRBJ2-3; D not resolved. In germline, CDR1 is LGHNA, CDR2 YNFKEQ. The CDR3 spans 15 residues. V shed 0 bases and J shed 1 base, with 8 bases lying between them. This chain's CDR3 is CASSQDARGTDTQYF. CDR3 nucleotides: TGTGCCAGCAGCCAAGACGCCCGGGGCACAGATACGCAGTATTTT.

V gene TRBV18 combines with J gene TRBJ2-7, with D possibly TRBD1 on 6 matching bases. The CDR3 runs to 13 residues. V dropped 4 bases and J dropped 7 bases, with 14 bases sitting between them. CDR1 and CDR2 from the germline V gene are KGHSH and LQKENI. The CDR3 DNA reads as TGTGCCAGCTCACTAATACAGGGTTCGGAGCAGTACTTC. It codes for CASSLIQGSEQYF.

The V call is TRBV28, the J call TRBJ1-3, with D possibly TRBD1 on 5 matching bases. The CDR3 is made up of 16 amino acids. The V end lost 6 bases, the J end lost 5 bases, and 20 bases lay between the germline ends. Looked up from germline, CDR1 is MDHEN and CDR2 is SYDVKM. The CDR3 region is CASSPGAGKPRNTIYF. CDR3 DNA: TGTGCCAGCAGCCCTGGGGCAGGGAAGCCTCGAAACACCATATATTTT.

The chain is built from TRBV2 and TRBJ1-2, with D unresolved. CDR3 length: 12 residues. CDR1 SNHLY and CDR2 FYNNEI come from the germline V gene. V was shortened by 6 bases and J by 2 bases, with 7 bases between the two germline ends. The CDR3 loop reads CASSRQNYGYTF. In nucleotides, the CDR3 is TGTGCCAGCAGCCGGCAGAACTATGGCTACACCTTC. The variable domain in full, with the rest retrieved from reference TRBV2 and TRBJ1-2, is EPEVTQTPSHQVTQMGQEVILRCVPISNHLYFYWYRQILGQKVEFLVSFYNNEISEKSEIFDDQFSVERPDGSNFTLKIRSTKLEDSAMYFCASSRQNYGYTFGSGTRLTVV.

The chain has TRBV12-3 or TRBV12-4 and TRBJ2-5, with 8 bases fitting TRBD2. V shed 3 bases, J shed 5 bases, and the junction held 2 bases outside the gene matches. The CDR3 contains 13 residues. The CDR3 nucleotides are TGTGCCAGCAGTTTCTCGGGGGGGGAGACCCAGTACTTC. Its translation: CASSFSGGETQYF.

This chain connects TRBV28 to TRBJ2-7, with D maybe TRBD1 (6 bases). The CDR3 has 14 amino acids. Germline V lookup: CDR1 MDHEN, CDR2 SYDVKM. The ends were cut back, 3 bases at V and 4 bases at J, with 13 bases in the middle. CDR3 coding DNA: TGTGCCAGCAGTTTGGACAGTAAAAAGTACGAGCAGTACTTC. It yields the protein CASSLDSKKYEQYF.

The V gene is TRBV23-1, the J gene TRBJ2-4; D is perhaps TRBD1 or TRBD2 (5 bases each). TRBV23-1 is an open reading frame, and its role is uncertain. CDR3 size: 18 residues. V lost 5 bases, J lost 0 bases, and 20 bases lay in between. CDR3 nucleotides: TGCGCCAGCAGTAATAGACTGGGACCAGTCGCAGCCAAAAACATTCAGTACTTC. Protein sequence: CASSNRLGPVAAKNIQYF.

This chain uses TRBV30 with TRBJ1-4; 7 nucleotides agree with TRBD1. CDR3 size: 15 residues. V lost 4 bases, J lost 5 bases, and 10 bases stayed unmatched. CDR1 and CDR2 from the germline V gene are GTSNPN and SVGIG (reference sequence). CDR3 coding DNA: TGTGCCTGGACAACACCCGGGACAGTAAATGAAAAACTGTTTTTT. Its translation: CAWTTPGTVNEKLFF.

The CDR3 reads CASTNLTDTQYF. The CDR3 DNA is TGCGCCAGCACCAACCTCACAGATACGCAGTATTTT. The chain joins TRBV5-1 to TRBJ2-3, with D uncertain. The CDR3 sequence is 12 residues long. CDR1 and CDR2 (germline): SGHRS, YFSETQ. The V end was cut by 6 bases, the J end by 2 bases, with 7 bases between. The whole variable domain, filled in from reference TRBV5-1 and TRBJ2-3, reads KAGVTQTPRYLIKTRGQQVTLSCSPISGHRSVSWYQQTPGQGLQFLFEYFSETQRNKGNFPGRFSGRQFSNSRSEMNVSTLELGDSALYLCASTNLTDTQYFGPGTRLTVL.

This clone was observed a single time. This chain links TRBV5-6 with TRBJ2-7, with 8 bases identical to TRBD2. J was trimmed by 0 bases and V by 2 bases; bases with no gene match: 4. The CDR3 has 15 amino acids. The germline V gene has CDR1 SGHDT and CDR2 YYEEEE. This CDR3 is CASSFRGGNSYEQYF. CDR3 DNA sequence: TGTGCCAGCAGCTTCCGCGGGGGGAACTCCTACGAGCAGTACTTC.

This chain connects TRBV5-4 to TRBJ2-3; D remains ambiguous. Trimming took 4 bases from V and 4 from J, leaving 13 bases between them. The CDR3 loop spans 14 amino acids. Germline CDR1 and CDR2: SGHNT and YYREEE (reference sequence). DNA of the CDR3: TGTGCCAGCAGCCCGATGGGTAGGGCAGATACGCAGTATTTT. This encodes CASSPMGRADTQYF.

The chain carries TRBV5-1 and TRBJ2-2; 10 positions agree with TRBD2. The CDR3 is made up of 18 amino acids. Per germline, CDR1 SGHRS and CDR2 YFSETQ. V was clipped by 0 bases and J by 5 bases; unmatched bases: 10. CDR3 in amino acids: CASSLAWLAGEGTGELFF. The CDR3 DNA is TGCGCCAGCAGCTTGGCCTGGCTAGCGGGAGAGGGAACCGGGGAGCTGTTTTTT.

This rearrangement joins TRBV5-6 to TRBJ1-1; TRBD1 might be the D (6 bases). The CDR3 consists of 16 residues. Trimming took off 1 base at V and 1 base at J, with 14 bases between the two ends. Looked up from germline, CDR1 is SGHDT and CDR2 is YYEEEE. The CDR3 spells CASSLFFGRGNTEAFF. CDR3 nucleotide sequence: TGTGCCAGCAGCTTGTTTTTCGGCAGGGGGAACACTGAAGCTTTCTTT. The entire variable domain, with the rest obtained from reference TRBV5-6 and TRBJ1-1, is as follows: DAGVTQSPTHLIKTRGQQVTLRCSPKSGHDTVSWYQQALGQGPQFIFQYYEEEERQRGNFPDRFSGHQFPNYSSELNVNALLLGDSALYLCASSLFFGRGNTEAFFGQGTRLTVV.

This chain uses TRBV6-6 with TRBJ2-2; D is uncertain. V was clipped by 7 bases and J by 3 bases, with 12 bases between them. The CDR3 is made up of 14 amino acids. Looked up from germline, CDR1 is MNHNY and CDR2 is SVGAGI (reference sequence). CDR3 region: CASNPGSDTGELFF. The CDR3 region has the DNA TGTGCCAGCAACCCTGGGTCGGACACCGGGGAGCTGTTTTTT.

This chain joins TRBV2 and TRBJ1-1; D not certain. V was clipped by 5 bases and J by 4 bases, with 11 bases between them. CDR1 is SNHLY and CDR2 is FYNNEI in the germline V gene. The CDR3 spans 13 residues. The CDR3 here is CASSLGEGTEAFF. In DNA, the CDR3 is TGTGCCAGCAGTCTTGGGGAGGGCACTGAAGCTTTCTTT. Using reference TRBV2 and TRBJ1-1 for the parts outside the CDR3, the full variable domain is EPEVTQTPSHQVTQMGQEVILRCVPISNHLYFYWYRQILGQKVEFLVSFYNNEISEKSEIFDDQFSVERPDGSNFTLKIRSTKLEDSAMYFCASSLGEGTEAFFGQGTRLTVV.